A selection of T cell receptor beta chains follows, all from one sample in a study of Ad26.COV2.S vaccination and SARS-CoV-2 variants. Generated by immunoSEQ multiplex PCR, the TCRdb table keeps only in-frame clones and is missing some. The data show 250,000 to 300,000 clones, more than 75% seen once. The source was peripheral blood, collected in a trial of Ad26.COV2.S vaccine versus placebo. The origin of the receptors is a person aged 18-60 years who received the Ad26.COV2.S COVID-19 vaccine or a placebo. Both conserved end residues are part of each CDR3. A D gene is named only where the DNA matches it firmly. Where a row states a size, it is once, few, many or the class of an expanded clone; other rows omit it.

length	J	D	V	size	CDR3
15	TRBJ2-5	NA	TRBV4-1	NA	CASSQVTEYQETQYF
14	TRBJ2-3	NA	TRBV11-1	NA	CASSPGPPGDTQYF
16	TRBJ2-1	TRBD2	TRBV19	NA	CASSRRTSGYYNEQFF
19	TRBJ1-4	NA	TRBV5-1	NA	CASSPESFFSGTSNEKLFF
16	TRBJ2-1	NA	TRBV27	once	CASSTKSQGSYNEQFF
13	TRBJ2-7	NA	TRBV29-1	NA	CSVSKGQSYEQYF
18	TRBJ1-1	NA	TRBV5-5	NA	CASSLLGGRRVGHTEAFF
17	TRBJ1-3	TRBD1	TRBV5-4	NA	CASSFKGTGGTGNTIYF
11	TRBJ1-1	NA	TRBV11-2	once	CASSLGGEAFF
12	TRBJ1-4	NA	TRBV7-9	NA	CASSLLAEKLFF
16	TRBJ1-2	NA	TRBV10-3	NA	CAISEVRAASNYGYTF
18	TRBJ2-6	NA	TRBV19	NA	CASAPSWTESSGANVLTF
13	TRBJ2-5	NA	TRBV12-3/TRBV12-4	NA	CASSLSEEETQYF
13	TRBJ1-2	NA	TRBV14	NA	CASSQGQAYGYTF
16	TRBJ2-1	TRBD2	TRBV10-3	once	CAISESGGGASNEQFF
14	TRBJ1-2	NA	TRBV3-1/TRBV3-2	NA	CASSHPGLGYGYTF
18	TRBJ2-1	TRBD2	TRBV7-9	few	CASSSPPGTSGAYNEQFF
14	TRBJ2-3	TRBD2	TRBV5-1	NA	CASSLAGEADTQYF
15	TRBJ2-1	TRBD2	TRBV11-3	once	CASSSTSGGAGEQFF
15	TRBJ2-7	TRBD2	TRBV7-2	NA	CASSTLAGGTYEQYF
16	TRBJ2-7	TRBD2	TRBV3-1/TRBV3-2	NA	CASRRTSGAYFYEQYF
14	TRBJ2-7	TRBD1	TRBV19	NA	CASSLMGQSYEQYF
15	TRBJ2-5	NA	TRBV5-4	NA	CASSLGGKAGETQYF
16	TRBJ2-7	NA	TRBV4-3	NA	CASSQDLGGAPYEQYF
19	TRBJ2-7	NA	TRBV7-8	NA	CASSLRRIPLRQQSHEQYF
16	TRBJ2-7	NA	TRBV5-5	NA	CASSLAAAPSSYEQYF
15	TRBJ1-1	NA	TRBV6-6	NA	CASSYSVPTNTEAFF
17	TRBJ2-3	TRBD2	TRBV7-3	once	CASSLSLAGGITDTQYF
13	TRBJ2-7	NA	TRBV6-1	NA	CASSDRGSYEQYF
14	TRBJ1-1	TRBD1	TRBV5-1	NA	CASSLLQGGTEAFF
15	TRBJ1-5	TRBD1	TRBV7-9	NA	CASSLKGGLNQPQHF
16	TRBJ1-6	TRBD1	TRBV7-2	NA	CASSLETGTLNSPLHF
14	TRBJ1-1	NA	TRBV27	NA	CASSPPGGLTEAFF
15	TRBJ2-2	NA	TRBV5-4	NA	CASSSRTENTGELFF
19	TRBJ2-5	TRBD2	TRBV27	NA	CASSLSSPPSGRSEETQYF
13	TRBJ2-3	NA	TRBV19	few	CASTRRDTDTQYF
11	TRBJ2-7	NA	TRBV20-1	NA	CSPAQGYEQYF
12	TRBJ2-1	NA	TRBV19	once	CASSKGKYEQFF
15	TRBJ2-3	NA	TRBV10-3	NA	CAIRLRGAGSDTQYF
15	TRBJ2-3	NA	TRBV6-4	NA	CASSDELRPADTQYF